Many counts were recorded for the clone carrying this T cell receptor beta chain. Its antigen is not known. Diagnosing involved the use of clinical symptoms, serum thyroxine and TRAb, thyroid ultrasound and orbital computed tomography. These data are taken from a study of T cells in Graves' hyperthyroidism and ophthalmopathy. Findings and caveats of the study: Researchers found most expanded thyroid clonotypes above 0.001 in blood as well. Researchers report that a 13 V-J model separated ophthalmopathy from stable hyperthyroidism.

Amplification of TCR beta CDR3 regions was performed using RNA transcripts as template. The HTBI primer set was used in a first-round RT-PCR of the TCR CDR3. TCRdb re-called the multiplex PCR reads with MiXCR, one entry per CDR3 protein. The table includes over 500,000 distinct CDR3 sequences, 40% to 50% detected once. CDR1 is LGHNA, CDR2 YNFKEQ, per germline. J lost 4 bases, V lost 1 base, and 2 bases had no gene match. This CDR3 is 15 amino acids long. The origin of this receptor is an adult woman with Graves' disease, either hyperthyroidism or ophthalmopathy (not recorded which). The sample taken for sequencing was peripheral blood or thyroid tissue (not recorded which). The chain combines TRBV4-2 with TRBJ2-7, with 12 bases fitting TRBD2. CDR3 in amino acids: CASSQATSGRYEQYF. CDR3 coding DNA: TGTGCCAGCAGCCAAGCCACTAGCGGGAGGTACGAGCAGTACTTC.